A single T cell receptor (beta chain) is shown here with its context. As handled by the study authors: Estimation of nucleated cell counts relied on the amplification of reference gene primers. Using immunoSEQ multiplex PCR, the repertoire was profiled, and TCRdb retains in-frame clones only, with some absent. Clonal size and the V and J genes are those of that table, whereas D and trimming came from the DNA. Among 250,000 or so clones, about 80% were seen once, and the ten largest hold 1.5% to 2%. This entry comes from a study of blood T cell repertoires in COVID-19. Overall study: T cells, B-cell-depleted T cells, or PBMCs provided the cDNA or gDNA that served as material.

Germline V lookup: CDR1 SGHTA, CDR2 FQGNSA. This CDR3 region has 14 residues. V was cut by 5 bases and J by 2 bases, with 11 bases left in between. The specimen sequenced was peripheral blood. The receptor was isolated from a woman at least 80 years old with acute or convalescent COVID-19. This chain connects TRBV7-2 to TRBJ2-3, with a possible D match to TRBD1 (6 bases). For the CDR3, the DNA is TGTGCCAGCAGCGTAACAGGGTACACAGATACGCAGTATTTT. Its translation: CASSVTGYTDTQYF.